The sequence of this TCR beta chain was determined in a study of technical replicates of blood from a few donors. Repertoires were generated with immunoSEQ multiplex PCR, while TCRdb's copy carries only in-frame clones and drops some. In the table there are about 64,000 clones, around nine tenths of which are singletons. V lost 5 bases, J lost 6 bases, and 8 bases stayed unmatched. The CDR3 has 14 amino acids. Germline values: CDR1 SGHAT, CDR2 FQDESV (reference sequence). The chain combines TRBV11-1 with TRBJ2-7; 9 nucleotides line up with TRBD1. Sequenced material: PBMCs. The receptor was isolated from a human donor in good health. Some clones in this sample may be carry-over from other donors' samples. CDR3 in DNA: TGTGCCAGCAGCCTCCGGGACAGGGTTGGCGAGCAGTACTTC. Translated, it gives CASSLRDRVGEQYF.